This T cell receptor (beta chain) was observed in a study of shared clonotypes between healthy human individuals. Some clones are missing from TCRdb's copy, which holds only in-frame ones; the method was immunoSEQ multiplex PCR. In the table there are roughly 1.5 million clones, around 98% of which are singletons. The junction had 11 bases not matched to a gene; V was cut back by 4 bases and J by 6 bases. Per germline, CDR1 LNHDA and CDR2 SQIVND (reference sequence). The length of the CDR3 is 18 residues. Sequenced input: naive CD4+ T cells sorted from blood. Documented subset: CD45RA+ positively selected. This receptor was taken from a man under 40 in good health. The rearrangement uses TRBV19 and TRBJ2-2; 13 nucleotides agree with TRBD2. In nucleotides, the CDR3 is TGTGCCAGTAGTAGGAGGGGACTAGCGGGAATTGGGGCCGGGGAGCTGTTTTTT. Protein: CASSRRGLAGIGAGELFF.